This TCR beta chain was sequenced during a study of tumor-infiltrating lymphocytes in localized non-small cell lung cancer. As concerns this clone: No antigen is known for it.

V lost 1 base to trimming and J lost 3 bases; unmatched junction nucleotides: 12. The CDR3 runs to 17 residues. Germline V gives CDR1 SGHDN, CDR2 FVKESK. The table came from immunoSEQ multiplex PCR; TCRdb's copy has only in-frame clones and leaves some out. The sample has some 22,000 clones, approximately 70% seen once. Study-level findings and limits: Recurrence-free survival showed no association with tumor T-cell fraction.

This sequence was found in a human donor with non-small cell lung cancer. The chain carries TRBV14 and TRBJ2-7; TRBD1 aligns across 7 bases. Sequenced: lung tumor tissue. This CDR3 is CASSQVTSGTAFYEQYF. CDR3 sequence (DNA): TGTGCCAGCAGCCAAGTTACCTCCGGGACAGCTTTCTACGAGCAGTACTTC.